The rows below give T cell receptor beta chains drawn from one sample of a study of TIL therapy for anti-PD-1-resistant metastatic lung cancer. Some clones are missing from TCRdb's copy, which holds only in-frame ones; the method was immunoSEQ multiplex PCR. In the table there are tens of thousands of clones, 70% to 75% of which are singletons. The source material was blood, sampled at baseline. The receptors were sampled from a person aged 25 to 85 with non-small cell lung cancer. CDR3s include the opening cysteine and the closing phenylalanine or tryptophan. Each record gives: clone size, J gene, V gene, D gene, CDR3 protein, CDR3 DNA. The D gene is left open where the match is weak. Clone size is given for some rows only: seen once, a few or many times, or a class if the clone is expanded.

size: once; J: TRBJ1-1; V: TRBV2; D: .; CDR3: CASSIQESTEAFF; DNA: TGTGCCAGCAGTATACAGGAGAGCACTGAAGCTTTCTTT
size: .; J: TRBJ1-5; V: TRBV4-1; D: TRBD1; CDR3: CASSPGQGDQPQHF; DNA: TGCGCCAGCAGCCCTGGACAGGGCGATCAGCCCCAGCATTTT
size: .; J: TRBJ2-3; V: TRBV7-2; D: TRBD1; CDR3: CASSLDRGDTQYF; DNA: TGTGCCAGCAGCTTAGACAGGGGGGATACGCAGTATTTT
size: .; J: TRBJ2-7; V: TRBV28; D: TRBD2; CDR3: CASSPSGGDSYEQYF; DNA: TGTGCCAGCAGTCCTAGCGGGGGTGACTCCTACGAGCAGTACTTC
size: once; J: TRBJ2-5; V: TRBV5-4; D: .; CDR3: CASSPGVSGQETQYF; DNA: TGTGCCAGCAGCCCGGGTGTATCGGGTCAAGAGACCCAGTACTTC
size: .; J: TRBJ2-1; V: TRBV18; D: .; CDR3: CASSLTGLQQFF; DNA: TGTGCCAGCTCACTTACAGGGCTTCAGCAGTTCTTC
size: few; J: TRBJ1-2; V: TRBV7-9; D: TRBD1; CDR3: CASSSPALDRVGYTF; DNA: TGTGCCAGCAGCTCACCCGCTCTAGACAGGGTTGGCTACACCTTC
size: once; J: TRBJ1-1; V: TRBV9; D: TRBD1; CDR3: CASSAQGATEAFF; DNA: TGTGCCAGCAGCGCACAGGGGGCTACTGAAGCTTTCTTT
size: .; J: TRBJ1-2; V: TRBV19; D: TRBD1; CDR3: CASSLPGQGGGYTF; DNA: TGTGCCAGTAGTCTACCGGGACAGGGAGGCGGCTACACCTTC
size: .; J: TRBJ1-2; V: TRBV28; D: TRBD1; CDR3: CASNPGGRDYGYTF; DNA: TGTGCCAGCAATCCAGGGGGGAGAGACTATGGCTACACCTTC
size: .; J: TRBJ2-1; V: TRBV5-6; D: TRBD1; CDR3: CASSLGPGTGAHNEQFF; DNA: TGTGCCAGCAGCTTGGGGCCCGGGACAGGGGCTCACAATGAGCAGTTCTTC
size: once; J: TRBJ2-7; V: TRBV14; D: .; CDR3: CASSQGSVRLYF; DNA: TGTGCCAGCAGCCAAGGAAGCGTTAGGTTGTACTTC
size: .; J: TRBJ1-1; V: TRBV7-2; D: TRBD1; CDR3: CASSVRSGTGSLNTEAFF; DNA: TGTGCCAGCAGCGTACGATCCGGGACAGGGAGCCTGAACACTGAAGCTTTCTTT
size: once; J: TRBJ2-1; V: TRBV5-1; D: TRBD2; CDR3: CASSASGREQFF; DNA: TGCGCCAGCAGCGCTAGCGGGAGGGAGCAGTTCTTC
size: .; J: TRBJ2-5; V: TRBV7-3; D: .; CDR3: CASSQQGNQETQYF; DNA: TGTGCCAGCAGCCAACAGGGCAACCAAGAGACCCAGTACTTC
size: few; J: TRBJ2-3; V: TRBV28; D: .; CDR3: CASSFLGGREDTQYF; DNA: TGTGCCAGCAGTTTTCTGGGGGGGCGGGAAGATACGCAGTATTTT
size: .; J: TRBJ1-1; V: TRBV5-1; D: .; CDR3: CASSPGSNTEAFF; DNA: TGCGCCAGCAGCCCCGGGTCGAACACTGAAGCTTTCTTT
size: .; J: TRBJ2-3; V: TRBV5-1; D: .; CDR3: CASSLTNNPADTQYF; DNA: TGCGCCAGCAGCCTTACTAACAACCCGGCAGATACGCAGTATTTT
size: .; J: TRBJ2-1; V: TRBV27; D: TRBD2; CDR3: CASSLSGAPYNEQFF; DNA: TGTGCCAGCAGTTTAAGCGGGGCCCCCTACAATGAGCAGTTCTTC
size: .; J: TRBJ1-1; V: TRBV7-3; D: .; CDR3: CASSPGSGNTEAFF; DNA: TGTGCCAGCAGCCCAGGGTCCGGGAACACTGAAGCTTTCTTT
size: .; J: TRBJ1-6; V: TRBV6-6; D: .; CDR3: CASSYSRQINSPLHF; DNA: TGTGCCAGCAGTTATTCCCGACAGATTAATTCACCCCTCCACTTT
size: once; J: TRBJ2-7; V: TRBV9; D: .; CDR3: CASSVAGTETYEQYF; DNA: TGTGCCAGCAGCGTAGCAGGGACCGAGACCTACGAGCAGTACTTC
size: .; J: TRBJ2-3; V: TRBV5-1; D: .; CDR3: CASFSPSIGGTDTQYF; DNA: TGCGCCAGCTTCTCGCCTTCCATAGGGGGGACAGATACGCAGTATTTT
size: .; J: TRBJ2-2; V: TRBV28; D: .; CDR3: CASSLSSGSTGELFF; DNA: TGTGCCAGCAGTTTATCTAGTGGTTCCACCGGGGAGCTGTTTTTT
size: few; J: TRBJ1-1; V: TRBV7-9; D: .; CDR3: CASSATGRNTEAFF; DNA: TGTGCCAGCAGCGCAACAGGGAGAAACACTGAAGCTTTCTTT
size: .; J: TRBJ2-1; V: TRBV6-5; D: .; CDR3: CASSYNRGGYNEQFF; DNA: TGTGCCAGCAGTTACAACAGGGGGGGGTACAATGAGCAGTTCTTC